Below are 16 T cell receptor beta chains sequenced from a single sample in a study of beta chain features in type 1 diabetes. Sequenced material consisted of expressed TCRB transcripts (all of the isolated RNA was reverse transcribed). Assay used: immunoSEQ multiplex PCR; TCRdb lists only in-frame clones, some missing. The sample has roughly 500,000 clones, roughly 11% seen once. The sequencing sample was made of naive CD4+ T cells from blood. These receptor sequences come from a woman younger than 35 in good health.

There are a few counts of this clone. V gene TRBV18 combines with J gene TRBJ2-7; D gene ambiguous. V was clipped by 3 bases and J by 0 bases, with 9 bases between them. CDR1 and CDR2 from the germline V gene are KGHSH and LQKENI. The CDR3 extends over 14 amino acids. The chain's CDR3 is CASSPRLSSYEQYV. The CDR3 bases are TGTGCCAGCTCACCGCGTTTGAGCTCCTACGAGCAGTACGTC.

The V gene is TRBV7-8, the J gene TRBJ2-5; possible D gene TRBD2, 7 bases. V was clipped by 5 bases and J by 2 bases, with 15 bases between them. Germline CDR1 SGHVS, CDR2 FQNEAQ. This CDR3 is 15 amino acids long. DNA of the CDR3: TGTGCCAGCAGCATGGGGGGGCTTTGGCAAGAGACCCAGTACTTC. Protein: CASSMGGLWQETQYF.

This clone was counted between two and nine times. The CDR3 region has the DNA TGTGCCAGCAGTCCACGGACAGAGAGCTACGAGCAGTACTTC. It specifies CASSPRTESYEQYF. The V call is TRBV6-5, the J call TRBJ2-7; D is possibly TRBD1 (6 bases). CDR3 length: 14 residues. V gave up 5 bases and J gave up 3 bases, with 14 bases separating them. Germline lookup yields CDR1 MNHEY and CDR2 SVGAGI.

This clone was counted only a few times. CDR3: CASSLGVTTDTQYF. The CDR3 region has the DNA TGCGCCAGCAGCTTGGGGGTGACCACAGATACGCAGTATTTT. The chain is built from TRBV5-1 and TRBJ2-3; D gene ambiguous. V was clipped by 0 bases and J by 2 bases, with 7 bases between them. The CDR3 is 14 amino acids. CDR1 SGHRS and CDR2 YFSETQ come from the germline V gene.

CDR3 coding DNA: TGTGCGACCCAGGTGACCGCGGGGGTAGGGAATGAGCAGTTCTTC. Translation gives CATQVTAGVGNEQFF. V gene TRBV7-9 combines with J gene TRBJ2-1; 7 bases map to TRBD2. The CDR3 consists of 15 residues. The V gene's germline CDR1 is SEHNR and CDR2 FQNEAQ (reference sequence).

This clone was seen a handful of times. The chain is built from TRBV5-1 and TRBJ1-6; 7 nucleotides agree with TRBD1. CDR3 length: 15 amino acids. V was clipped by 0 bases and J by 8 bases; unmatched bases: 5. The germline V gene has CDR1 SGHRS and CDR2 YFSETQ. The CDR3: CASSLATGPDSPLHF. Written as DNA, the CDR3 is TGCGCCAGCAGCTTGGCGACAGGGCCGGATTCACCCCTCCACTTT.

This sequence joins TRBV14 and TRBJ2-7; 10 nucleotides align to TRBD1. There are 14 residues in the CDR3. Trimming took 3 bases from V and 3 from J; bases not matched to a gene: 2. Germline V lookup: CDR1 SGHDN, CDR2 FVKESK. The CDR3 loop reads CASSQRDRGYEQYF. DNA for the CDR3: TGTGCCAGCAGCCAGCGGGACAGGGGCTACGAGCAGTACTTC.

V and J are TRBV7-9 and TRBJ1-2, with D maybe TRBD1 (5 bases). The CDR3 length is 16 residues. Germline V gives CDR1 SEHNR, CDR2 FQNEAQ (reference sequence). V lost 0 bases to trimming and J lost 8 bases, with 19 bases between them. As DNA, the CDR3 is TGTGCCAGCAGCTTAGCGATCCCCAGGGTGGGGCGAGGCTACACCTTC. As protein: CASSLAIPRVGRGYTF. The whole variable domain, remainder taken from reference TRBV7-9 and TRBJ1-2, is DTGVSQNPRHKITKRGQNVTFRCDPISEHNRLYWYRQTLGQGPEFLTYFQNEAQLEKSRLLSDRFSAERPKGSFSTLEIQRTEQGDSAMYLCASSLAIPRVGRGYTFGSGTRLTVV.

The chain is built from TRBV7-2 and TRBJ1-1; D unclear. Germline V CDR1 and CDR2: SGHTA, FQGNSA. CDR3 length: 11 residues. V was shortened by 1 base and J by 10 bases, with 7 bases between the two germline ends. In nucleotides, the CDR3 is TGTGCCAGCAGCTTAGGGTTGGGAGCTTTCTTT. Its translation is CASSLGLGAFF.

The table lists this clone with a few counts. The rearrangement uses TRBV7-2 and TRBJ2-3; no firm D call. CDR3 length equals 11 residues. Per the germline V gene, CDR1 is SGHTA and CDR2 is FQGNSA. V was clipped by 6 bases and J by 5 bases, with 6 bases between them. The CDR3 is CASRTGDTQYF. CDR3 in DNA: TGTGCCAGCAGGACCGGAGATACGCAGTATTTT.

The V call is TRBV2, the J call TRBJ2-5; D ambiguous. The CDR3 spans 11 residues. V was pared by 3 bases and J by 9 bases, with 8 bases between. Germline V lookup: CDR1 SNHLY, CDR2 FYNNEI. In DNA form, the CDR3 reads TGTGCCAGCAGTGAGAGCCAATCCCAGTACTTC. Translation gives CASSESQSQYF.

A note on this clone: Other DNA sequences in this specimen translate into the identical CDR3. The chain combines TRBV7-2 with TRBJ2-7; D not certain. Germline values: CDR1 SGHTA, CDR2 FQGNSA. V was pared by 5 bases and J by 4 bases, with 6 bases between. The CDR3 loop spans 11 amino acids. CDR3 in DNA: TGTGCCAGCAGCCTCGTATACGAGCAGTACTTC. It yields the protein CASSLVYEQYF.

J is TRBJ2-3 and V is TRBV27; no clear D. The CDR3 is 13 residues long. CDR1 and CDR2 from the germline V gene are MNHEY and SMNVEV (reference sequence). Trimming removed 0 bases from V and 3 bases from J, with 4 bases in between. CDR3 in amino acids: CASSLSGTDTQYF. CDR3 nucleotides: TGTGCCAGCAGTTTATCGGGGACAGATACGCAGTATTTT.

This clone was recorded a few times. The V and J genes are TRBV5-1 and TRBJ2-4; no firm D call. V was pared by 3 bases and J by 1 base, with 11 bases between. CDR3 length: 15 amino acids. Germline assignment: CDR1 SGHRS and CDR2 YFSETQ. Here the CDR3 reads CASSYDPVAKNIQYF. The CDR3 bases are TGCGCCAGCAGCTACGATCCAGTGGCCAAAAACATTCAGTACTTC.

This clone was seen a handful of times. The CDR3 here is CASSVEPGADTQYF. The CDR3 region has the DNA TGTGCCAGCAGCGTAGAACCCGGGGCAGATACGCAGTATTTT. The J gene is TRBJ2-3, the V gene TRBV9; D possibly corresponds to TRBD2 (5 bases). Trimming pared 0 bases from V and 4 bases from J, leaving 9 bases between. Germline V gene sequence: CDR1 SGDLS, CDR2 YYNGEE. The CDR3 has 14 amino acids.

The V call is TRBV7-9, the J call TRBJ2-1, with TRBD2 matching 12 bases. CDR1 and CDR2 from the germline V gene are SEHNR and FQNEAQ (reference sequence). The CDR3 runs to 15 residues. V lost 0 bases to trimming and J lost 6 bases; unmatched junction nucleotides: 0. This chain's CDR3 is CASSLATSGSNEQFF. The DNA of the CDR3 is TGTGCCAGCAGCTTAGCGACTAGCGGGAGCAATGAGCAGTTCTTC.